This is a list of T cell receptor beta chains from one sample in a study of blood T cell repertoires in COVID-19. Some clones are missing from TCRdb's copy, which holds only in-frame ones; the method was immunoSEQ multiplex PCR. The data contain approximately 300,000 clones, approximately 90% of them singletons. Sequencing input: peripheral blood. The receptors were gathered from a woman in her 30s with COVID-19, enrolled during active disease. Both conserved end residues are part of each CDR3. D genes are given only for firm matches. Rows give clone size only sometimes, using once, few, many, or a class for an expanded clone.

.	.	TRBV6-5	TRBJ2-7	CASSPDYSSSYEQYF	TGTGCCAGCAGCCCAGACTACTCTAGCTCCTACGAGCAGTACTTC
.	.	TRBV9	TRBJ2-3	CASSVGDYYTDTQYF	TGTGCCAGCAGCGTAGGAGACTACTACACAGATACGCAGTATTTT
.	TRBD2	TRBV7-9	TRBJ2-1	CASSSRLAGVDEQFF	TGTGCCAGCAGCTCACGACTAGCGGGAGTCGATGAGCAGTTCTTC
many	TRBD1	TRBV4-3	TRBJ2-7	CASSQDQGGQGRLEYF	TGCGCCAGCAGCCAAGATCAGGGGGGACAGGGGCGCTTGGAGTACTTC
.	.	TRBV30	TRBJ1-3	CAWSPLTGGSGNTIYF	TGTGCCTGGAGTCCCCTGACAGGCGGCTCTGGAAACACCATATATTTT
.	TRBD1	TRBV7-2	TRBJ1-2	CASSLVGQYGYTF	TGTGCCAGCAGCTTAGTGGGACAGTATGGCTACACCTTC
once	.	TRBV5-4	TRBJ2-1	CASSPSIYGGEQFF	TGTGCCAGCAGCCCGTCGATCTATGGAGGTGAGCAGTTCTTC
.	.	TRBV4-2	TRBJ2-2	CASSQELANTGELFF	TGTGCCAGCAGCCAAGAACTTGCGAACACCGGGGAGCTGTTTTTT
few	.	TRBV5-5	TRBJ2-7	CASTQGVMKWEQYF	TGTGCCAGCACCCAAGGGGTGATGAAGTGGGAGCAGTACTTC
.	.	TRBV30	TRBJ1-2	CAWTTFNYGYTF	TGTGCCTGGACTACCTTCAACTATGGCTACACCTTC
.	TRBD2	TRBV29-1	TRBJ2-1	CSVAGGRYNEQFF	TGCAGCGTCGCGGGAGGTCGGTACAATGAGCAGTTCTTC
.	.	TRBV7-9	TRBJ2-1	CASSLANGGEQFF	TGTGCCAGCAGCTTAGCAAACGGTGGTGAGCAGTTCTTC
.	.	TRBV2	TRBJ2-1	CASTEDEQFF	TGTGCCAGCACCGAGGATGAGCAGTTCTTC
once	.	TRBV7-2	TRBJ2-1	CASSLGGLNNEQFF	TGTGCCAGCAGCTTAGGGGGACTCAACAATGAGCAGTTCTTC
.	.	TRBV28	TRBJ1-4	CASSFREKLFF	TGTGCCAGCAGTTTCCGGGAAAAACTGTTTTTT
.	.	TRBV20-1	TRBJ2-5	CSASPGETQYF	TGCAGTGCAAGTCCCGGGGAGACCCAGTACTTC
.	TRBD1	TRBV19	TRBJ1-5	CASSRPGTGGDQPQHF	TGTGCCAGTAGTCGTCCCGGGACAGGGGGGGACCAGCCCCAGCATTTT
.	.	TRBV12-3/TRBV12-4	TRBJ1-2	CASSYRVDGYTF	TGTGCCAGCAGTTACAGGGTGGATGGCTACACCTTC
.	TRBD1	TRBV30	TRBJ1-1	CAQDRGLSTEAFF	TGTGCCCAGGACAGGGGGCTAAGTACTGAAGCTTTCTTT
.	.	TRBV5-1	TRBJ2-1	CASSSGGGAWEQFF	TGCGCCAGCAGCTCGGGGGGCGGGGCGTGGGAGCAGTTCTTC
.	.	TRBV7-2	TRBJ2-5	CASSPLTRQETQYF	TGTGCCAGCAGCCCCCTGACTAGGCAAGAGACCCAGTACTTC
.	.	TRBV7-9	TRBJ2-1	CASSLVEGEGNEQFF	TGTGCCAGCAGCTTAGTCGAGGGAGAGGGCAATGAGCAGTTCTTC
.	TRBD2	TRBV4-1	TRBJ2-7	CASSPLGEAGGYEQYF	TGCGCCAGCAGCCCTTTGGGTGAAGCGGGAGGCTACGAGCAGTACTTC
.	TRBD1	TRBV30	TRBJ1-6	CAWETGSSYNSPLHF	TGTGCCTGGGAGACAGGGAGCTCCTATAATTCACCCCTCCACTTT
.	.	TRBV14	TRBJ2-2	CASSQEGLYTGELFF	TGTGCCAGCAGCCAAGAAGGACTGTACACCGGGGAGCTGTTTTTT
.	TRBD1	TRBV10-1	TRBJ2-7	CASSDSGQGRPYEQYF	TGCGCCAGCAGTGACTCGGGACAGGGCCGTCCCTACGAGCAGTACTTC
.	.	TRBV4-3	TRBJ2-3	CASSQENGNTDTQYF	TGCGCCAGCAGCCAAGAGAACGGTAACACAGATACGCAGTATTTT
.	.	TRBV7-9	TRBJ1-2	CASSFHVNYGYTF	TGTGCCAGCAGCTTCCATGTGAACTATGGCTACACCTTC
.	.	TRBV9	TRBJ2-7	CASSVALAYPPYEQYF	TGTGCCAGCAGCGTGGCGCTAGCCTATCCCCCCTACGAGCAGTACTTC
.	TRBD2	TRBV5-6	TRBJ2-5	CASSLGGLAGAGETQYF	TGTGCCAGCAGCTTAGGGGGACTAGCGGGAGCCGGGGAGACCCAGTACTTC
.	.	TRBV2	TRBJ1-5	CASSVGRALNQPQHF	TGTGCCAGCAGTGTCGGTCGAGCGCTTAATCAGCCCCAGCATTTT
.	TRBD1	TRBV6-5	TRBJ2-7	CASRGQGHSYEQYF	TGTGCCAGCAGGGGACAGGGCCACTCCTACGAGCAGTACTTC
.	.	TRBV6-5	TRBJ2-7	CASTEGGNEQYF	TGTGCCAGCACGGAAGGGGGTAACGAGCAGTACTTC
.	TRBD2	TRBV28	TRBJ2-7	CARNEKSFSGSSYEQYF	TGTGCCAGAAATGAAAAATCTTTTAGCGGGAGCTCCTACGAGCAGTACTTC
.	.	TRBV7-2	TRBJ1-4	CASTLGAHREKLFF	TGTGCCAGCACCCTAGGCGCCCACCGTGAAAAACTGTTTTTT
.	.	TRBV5-1	TRBJ1-3	CASSLDRGNTIYF	TGCGCCAGCAGCTTGGATCGGGGAAACACCATATATTTT
.	.	TRBV18	TRBJ1-6	CASSPFPGDTSPLHF	TGTGCCAGCTCACCATTTCCAGGGGATACTTCACCCCTCCACTTT
once	TRBD2	TRBV2	TRBJ2-2	CATSTSVDTNTGELFF	TGTGCCACGTCAACTAGCGTCGACACGAACACCGGGGAGCTGTTTTTT
.	TRBD1	TRBV7-6	TRBJ1-5	CASRDRAGPQHF	TGTGCCAGCAGGGACAGGGCAGGGCCCCAGCATTTT
few	TRBD1	TRBV6-5	TRBJ1-3	CASTWDSRNTIYF	TGTGCCAGCACCTGGGACAGCCGAAACACCATATATTTT
.	TRBD2	TRBV24-1	TRBJ2-3	CATSGKLGLAESTDTQYF	TGTGCCACCAGTGGGAAACTCGGACTAGCGGAAAGCACAGATACGCAGTATTTT
.	.	TRBV18	TRBJ1-2	CASTDRDHGYTF	TGTGCCAGCACCGACAGAGACCATGGCTACACCTTC
.	.	TRBV3-1/TRBV3-2	TRBJ1-4	CASSQRGGNEKLFF	TGTGCCAGCAGCCAAAGGGGTGGGAATGAAAAACTGTTTTTT
.	.	TRBV9	TRBJ2-7	CASSVRGAGYEQYF	TGTGCCAGCAGCGTGCGAGGGGCGGGGTACGAGCAGTACTTC
few	.	TRBV7-8	TRBJ1-4	CASSPQYRTTNEKLFF	TGTGCCAGCAGCCCACAATACAGGACCACTAATGAAAAACTGTTTTTT
.	TRBD2	TRBV27	TRBJ2-2	CASSLGLNGPGELFF	TGTGCCAGCAGTTTGGGACTAAATGGGCCCGGGGAGCTGTTTTTT
.	TRBD1	TRBV27	TRBJ2-7	CASSLSTGINEQYF	TGTGCCAGCAGTTTATCGACAGGGATCAACGAGCAGTACTTC
.	TRBD2	TRBV19	TRBJ2-1	CASSIFAGGLGEQFF	TGTGCCAGTAGTATTTTCGCGGGAGGGTTGGGGGAGCAGTTCTTC
.	TRBD1	TRBV5-5	TRBJ1-1	CASRMTGDTEAFF	TGTGCCAGCAGAATGACAGGGGACACTGAAGCTTTCTTT
.	TRBD1	TRBV5-1	TRBJ2-7	CASSFTGGRYEQYF	TGCGCCAGCAGCTTCACAGGGGGCAGGTACGAGCAGTACTTC
.	TRBD2	TRBV7-2	TRBJ2-7	CASSLALAGGRSYEQYF	TGTGCCAGCAGCTTAGCACTAGCGGGAGGGAGGTCCTACGAGCAGTACTTC
.	TRBD1	TRBV5-1	TRBJ2-1	CASSLGTAAYNEQFF	TGCGCCAGCAGCCTCGGGACAGCTGCATACAATGAGCAGTTCTTC
.	.	TRBV29-1	TRBJ1-3	CSVGGGHLGNTIYF	TGCAGCGTTGGGGGGGGGCACCTTGGAAACACCATATATTTT
.	.	TRBV28	TRBJ1-5	CASSSNEGNQPQHF	TGTGCCAGCAGTTCCAATGAGGGCAATCAGCCCCAGCATTTT
.	.	TRBV2	TRBJ1-1	CASSETVYPEAFF	TGTGCCAGCAGTGAAACGGTATACCCTGAAGCTTTCTTT